The rows below give T cell receptor beta chains drawn from one sample of a study of blood T cell repertoires in COVID-19. The protocol was immunoSEQ multiplex PCR, while the TCRdb copy is restricted to in-frame clones and leaves out a portion. The sample includes roughly 200,000 clones, over 80% of them seen just once. Specimen: peripheral blood. The receptors shown here come from a middle-aged woman with COVID-19, enrolled during active disease. The CDR3 runs from the conserved cysteine through the conserved F or W. D genes are given only for firm matches. Some rows mark clone size as missing; the rest say once, few, many or name a class of expanded clone.

NA	TRBV5-1	NA	TRBJ2-3	TGCGCCAGCAAGGAGGCCAGCACAGATACGCAGTATTTT	CASKEASTDTQYF
many	TRBV5-6	NA	TRBJ1-1	TGTGCCAGCAGCGGACTAAGGGTGAAGAACACTGAAGCTTTCTTT	CASSGLRVKNTEAFF
once	TRBV19	NA	TRBJ2-1	TGTGCCAGTAGTCCAGGTACGGGAGCTACCCATGAGCAGTTCTTC	CASSPGTGATHEQFF
NA	TRBV5-4	TRBD1	TRBJ1-1	TGTGCCAGCAGCCCCCCCCGAGGGGGCTTGACTGAAGCTTTCTTT	CASSPPRGGLTEAFF
NA	TRBV7-9	TRBD1	TRBJ1-1	TGTGCCAGCAGCTCGACAGGGGGGGTTCCTGAAGCTTTCTTT	CASSSTGGVPEAFF
NA	TRBV6-1	NA	TRBJ1-4	TGTGCCAGCAGTGAAGCGCTTCTGGGGGGGTCCACTAATGAAAAACTGTTTTTT	CASSEALLGGSTNEKLFF
NA	TRBV3-1/TRBV3-2	NA	TRBJ2-7	TGTGCCAGCAGCCAAAAAGGGAGCTCCTACGAGCAGTACTTC	CASSQKGSSYEQYF
NA	TRBV18	TRBD2	TRBJ2-2	TGTGCCAGCTCACCACGCCTAGGGACTAGCGGGGGACCCAACACCGGGGAGCTGTTTTTT	CASSPRLGTSGGPNTGELFF
NA	TRBV5-6	NA	TRBJ2-5	TGTGCCAGCAGCTCCACTAGCTTGGGAGAGACCCAGTACTTC	CASSSTSLGETQYF
NA	TRBV12-3/TRBV12-4	NA	TRBJ1-2	TGTGCCAGCAGTTTAGAGCGCGCCTATGGCTACACCTTC	CASSLERAYGYTF
NA	TRBV25-1	TRBD1	TRBJ1-1	TGTGCCAGCAGTGAATATGGACAGGGGACTGAAGCTTTCTTT	CASSEYGQGTEAFF
NA	TRBV11-2	TRBD1	TRBJ2-7	TGTGCCAGCAGCCTCGTTAGGGGGCGGTACGAGCAGTACTTC	CASSLVRGRYEQYF
once	TRBV10-3	TRBD2	TRBJ2-1	TGTGCCATCAGTGCAACCGGGGGGAGCTCCTACAATGAGCAGTTCTTC	CAISATGGSSYNEQFF
NA	TRBV3-1/TRBV3-2	TRBD1	TRBJ2-2	TGTGCCAGCAGCAGAAAGACAGGGGGCGCTTACACCGGGGAGCTGTTTTTT	CASSRKTGGAYTGELFF
NA	TRBV4-1	NA	TRBJ2-3	TGCGCCAGCAGCCAACACTCCGGGACGATGGGGGCCACAGATACGCAGTATTTT	CASSQHSGTMGATDTQYF
many	TRBV4-1	NA	TRBJ2-7	TGCGCCAGCAGCCGAAATCAGTACGAGCAGTACTTC	CASSRNQYEQYF
NA	TRBV19	TRBD1	TRBJ1-5	TGTGCCAGTAGTATCGACAGGGCGGGTTATGAGCCCCAGCATTTT	CASSIDRAGYEPQHF
NA	TRBV9	NA	TRBJ1-5	TGTGCCAGCAGCGTAGGGACAGCAAATCAGCCCCAGCATTTT	CASSVGTANQPQHF
few	TRBV12-5	TRBD2	TRBJ2-2	TGTGCTAGTGGCTTGCGTGGCGGGAGTGGTTGGGACACCGGGGAGCTGTTTTTT	CASGLRGGSGWDTGELFF
NA	TRBV3-1/TRBV3-2	TRBD1	TRBJ1-1	TGTGCCAGCAGCCAAGGGACAGGAGGGAACACTGAAGCTTTCTTT	CASSQGTGGNTEAFF
many	TRBV7-2	NA	TRBJ2-7	TGTGCCAGCAGCCCGCTCCGAGGGTTCGGCTACGAGCAGTACTTC	CASSPLRGFGYEQYF
NA	TRBV10-2	TRBD1	TRBJ1-3	TGCGCCAGCAGTGAGCGACAGGGATACTCTGGAAACACCATATATTTT	CASSERQGYSGNTIYF
NA	TRBV6-5	NA	TRBJ1-2	TGTGCCAGCAGTTACTCGGGGGGGAGGGGCCAGGACGGCTACACCTTC	CASSYSGGRGQDGYTF
NA	TRBV5-5	TRBD1	TRBJ2-7	TGTGCCAGCAGCTTGGTGGGGGGACAGGGGGCTTGGGAGCAGTACTTC	CASSLVGGQGAWEQYF
few	TRBV10-1	NA	TRBJ2-2	TGCGCCAGCAGTGACAGGGACACCGGGGAGCTGTTTTTT	CASSDRDTGELFF
once	TRBV28	NA	TRBJ1-1	TGTGCCAGCCGTCGACAGATTATGAACACTGAAGCTTTCTTT	CASRRQIMNTEAFF
NA	TRBV6-5	NA	TRBJ2-2	TGTGCCGGCTCAAGGGGAGGTGGCTGGGAGGAGCTGTTTTTT	CAGSRGGGWEELFF
NA	TRBV5-8	NA	TRBJ2-6	TGTGCCAGCAGCTTGGCGGGGGCCAACGTCCTGACTTTC	CASSLAGANVLTF
NA	TRBV27	TRBD1	TRBJ2-5	TGTGCCAGCGGAAGAGACAGGGACAGGGCAGAGACCCAGTACTTC	CASGRDRDRAETQYF
few	TRBV5-6	TRBD2	TRBJ2-7	TGTGCCAGCAGGCGGACTAGCGGGGTTCACGAGCAGTACTTC	CASRRTSGVHEQYF
few	TRBV5-1	NA	TRBJ2-7	TGCGCCAGCGCGCCTACCGATCCCTACGAGCAGTACTTC	CASAPTDPYEQYF
NA	TRBV21-1	NA	TRBJ2-5	TGTGCCAGCAGCACAATAGCGGGGGGCATGGAGACCCAGTACTTC	CASSTIAGGMETQYF
NA	TRBV18	TRBD1	TRBJ1-1	TGTGCCAGCTCACCTAGACAGGGAGAGAACACTGAAGCTTTCTTT	CASSPRQGENTEAFF
NA	TRBV7-2	NA	TRBJ1-5	TGTGCCAGCAGCCCGTTGTCCGAGAGCAATCAGCCCCAGCATTTT	CASSPLSESNQPQHF
once	TRBV15	TRBD1	TRBJ1-2	TGTGCCACCAGCACCCTCCAGGGGGCTAACTATGGCTACACCTTC	CATSTLQGANYGYTF